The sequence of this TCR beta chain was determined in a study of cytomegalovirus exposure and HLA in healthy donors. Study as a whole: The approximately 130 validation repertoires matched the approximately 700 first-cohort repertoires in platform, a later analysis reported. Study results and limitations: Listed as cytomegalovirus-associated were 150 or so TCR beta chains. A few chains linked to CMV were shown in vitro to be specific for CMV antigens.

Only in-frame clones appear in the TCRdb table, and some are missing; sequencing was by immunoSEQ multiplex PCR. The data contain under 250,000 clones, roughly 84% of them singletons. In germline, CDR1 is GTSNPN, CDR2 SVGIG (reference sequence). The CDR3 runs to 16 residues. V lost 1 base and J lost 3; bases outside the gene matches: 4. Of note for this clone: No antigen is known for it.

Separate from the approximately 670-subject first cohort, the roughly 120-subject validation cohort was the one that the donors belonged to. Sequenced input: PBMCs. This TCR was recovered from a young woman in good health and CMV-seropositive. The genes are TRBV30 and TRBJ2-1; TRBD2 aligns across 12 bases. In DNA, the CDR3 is TGTGCCTGGAGTGCCCTAGCGGGAGGGCTCTACAATGAGCAGTTCTTC. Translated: CAWSALAGGLYNEQFF.